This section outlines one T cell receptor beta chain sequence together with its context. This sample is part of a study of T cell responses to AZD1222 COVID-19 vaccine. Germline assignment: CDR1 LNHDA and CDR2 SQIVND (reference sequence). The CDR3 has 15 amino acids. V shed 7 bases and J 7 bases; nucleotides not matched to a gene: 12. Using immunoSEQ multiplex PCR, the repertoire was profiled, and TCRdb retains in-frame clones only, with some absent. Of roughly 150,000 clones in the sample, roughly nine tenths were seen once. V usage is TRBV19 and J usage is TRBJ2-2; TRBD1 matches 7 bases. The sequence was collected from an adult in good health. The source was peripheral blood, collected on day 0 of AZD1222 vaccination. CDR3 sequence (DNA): TGTGCCAGTAAGGTGGCACAGGGGTTTATCGGGGAGCTGTTTTTT. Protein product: CASKVAQGFIGELFF.